The clone carrying this T cell receptor beta chain turned up a few times. The antigen is unknown. This specimen belongs to a study of Ad26.COV2.S vaccination and SARS-CoV-2 variants. Across the whole study: Each vaccinee took Ad26.COV2.S intramuscularly, once or twice 56 days apart. General study points: People given the vaccine had a wider spike-specific TCR breadth than placebo recipients did. Reports say spike-specific CD8+ and CD4+ T cell responses covered substantial breadth after vaccination. An underestimation of total T cell responses may have resulted from the TCR breadth and depth analyses.

CDR1 MNHEY and CDR2 SVGAGI come from the germline V gene. The CDR3 is 15 residues long. Trimming took 7 bases from V and 0 from J, leaving 13 bases between them. Method: immunoSEQ multiplex PCR; TCRdb's copy keeps in-frame clones and lacks some. The repertoire holds about 440,000 clones, with around 90% as singletons. Treatment reported: approximately 18 received Ad26.COV2.S at low or high dose, single or two shots; several received placebo; per-sample allocation not given. Following the first vaccine or placebo injection, samples were taken on day 63. Source: peripheral blood, taken in a trial of Ad26.COV2.S vaccine versus placebo. This sequence was found in a person aged 18 to 65 who received the Ad26.COV2.S COVID-19 vaccine or a placebo. The chain combines TRBV6-5 with TRBJ1-5; D might be TRBD1 (6 bases). The CDR3 bases are TGTGCCAGCAAACAGGGTCCCTATAGCAATCAGCCCCAGCATTTT. Translating it yields CASKQGPYSNQPQHF.